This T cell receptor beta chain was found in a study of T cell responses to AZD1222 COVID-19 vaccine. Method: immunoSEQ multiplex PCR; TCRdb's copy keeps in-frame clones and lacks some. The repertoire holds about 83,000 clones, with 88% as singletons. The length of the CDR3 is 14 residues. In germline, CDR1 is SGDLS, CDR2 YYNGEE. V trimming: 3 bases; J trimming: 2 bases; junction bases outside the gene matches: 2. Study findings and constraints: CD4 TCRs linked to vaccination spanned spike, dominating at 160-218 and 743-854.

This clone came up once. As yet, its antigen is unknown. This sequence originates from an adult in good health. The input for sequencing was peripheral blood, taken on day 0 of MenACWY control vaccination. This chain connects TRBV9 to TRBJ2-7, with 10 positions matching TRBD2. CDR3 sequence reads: CASSGSGRAYEQYF. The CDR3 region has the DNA TGTGCCAGCAGCGGGAGCGGGAGGGCCTACGAGCAGTACTTC.